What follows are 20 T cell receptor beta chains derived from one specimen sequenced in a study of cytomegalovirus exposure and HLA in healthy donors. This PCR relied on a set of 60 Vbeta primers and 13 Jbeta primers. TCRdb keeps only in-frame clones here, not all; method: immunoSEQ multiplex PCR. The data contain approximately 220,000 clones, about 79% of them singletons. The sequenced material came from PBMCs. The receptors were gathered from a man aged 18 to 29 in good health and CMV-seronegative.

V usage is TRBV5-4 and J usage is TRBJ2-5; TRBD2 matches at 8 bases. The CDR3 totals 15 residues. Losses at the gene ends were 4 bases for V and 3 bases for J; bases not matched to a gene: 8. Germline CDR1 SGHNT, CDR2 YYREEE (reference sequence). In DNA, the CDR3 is TGTGCCAGCAGCGATAGTGGGCGGGGGGAAGAGACCCAGTACTTC. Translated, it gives CASSDSGRGEETQYF. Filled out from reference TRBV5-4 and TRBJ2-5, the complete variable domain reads ETGVTQSPTHLIKTRGQQVTLRCSSQSGHNTVSWYQQALGQGPQFIFQYYREEENGRGNFPPRFSGLQFPNYSSELNVNALELDDSALYLCASSDSGRGEETQYFGPGTRLLVL.

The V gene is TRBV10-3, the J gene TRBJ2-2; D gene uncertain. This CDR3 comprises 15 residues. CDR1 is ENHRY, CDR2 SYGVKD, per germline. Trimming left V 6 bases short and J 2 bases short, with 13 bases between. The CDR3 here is CAIRGSTVNTGELFF. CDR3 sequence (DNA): TGTGCCATCAGGGGCTCGACGGTTAACACCGGGGAGCTGTTTTTT.

DNA of the CDR3: TGTGCCAGCAGCCAACTCGCTGGGTTTCGGACACTCCACTTT. Protein sequence: CASSQLAGFRTLHF. V and J are TRBV14 and TRBJ1-6; possible D gene TRBD1, 5 bases. This CDR3 is 14 amino acids long. Between the trimmed V and J ends, which lost 2 bases and 16 bases, there was a span of 18 bases. The germline gives CDR1 SGHDN, CDR2 FVKESK.

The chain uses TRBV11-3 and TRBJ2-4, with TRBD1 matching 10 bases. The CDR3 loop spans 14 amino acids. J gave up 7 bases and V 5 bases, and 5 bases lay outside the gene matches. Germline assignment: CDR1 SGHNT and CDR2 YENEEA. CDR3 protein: CASSEPGQGNIQYF. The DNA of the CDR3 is TGTGCCAGCAGCGAACCGGGACAGGGGAACATTCAGTACTTC.

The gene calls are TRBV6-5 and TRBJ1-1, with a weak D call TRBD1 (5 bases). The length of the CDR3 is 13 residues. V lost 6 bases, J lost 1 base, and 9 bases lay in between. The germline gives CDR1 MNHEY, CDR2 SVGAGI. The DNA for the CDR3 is TGTGCCAGCAGGTTCAGGGCGAACACTGAAGCTTTCTTT. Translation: CASRFRANTEAFF.

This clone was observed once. CDR3 in DNA: TGTGCCAGCAGCGACCTCCCCGGACAGGGTAACGAGCAGTACTTC. Its translation is CASSDLPGQGNEQYF. The chain is built from TRBV5-4 and TRBJ2-7; 8 nucleotides line up with TRBD1. This CDR3 contains 15 residues. Germline V gene lookup returns CDR1 SGHNT and CDR2 YYREEE (reference sequence). V dropped 4 bases and J dropped 5; count of bases not matched to a gene: 11.

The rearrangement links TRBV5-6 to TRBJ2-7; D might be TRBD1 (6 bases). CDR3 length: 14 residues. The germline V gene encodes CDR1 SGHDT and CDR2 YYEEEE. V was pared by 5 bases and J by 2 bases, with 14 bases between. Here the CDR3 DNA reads TGTGCCAGCAGAATCGGGACACTACCCTACGAGCAGTACTTC. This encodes CASRIGTLPYEQYF.

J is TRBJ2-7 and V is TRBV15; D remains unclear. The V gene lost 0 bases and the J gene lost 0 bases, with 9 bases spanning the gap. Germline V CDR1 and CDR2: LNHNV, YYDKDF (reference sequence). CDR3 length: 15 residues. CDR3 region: CATSRECPSSYEQYF. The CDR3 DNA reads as TGTGCCACCAGCAGAGAATGCCCGAGCTCCTACGAGCAGTACTTC.

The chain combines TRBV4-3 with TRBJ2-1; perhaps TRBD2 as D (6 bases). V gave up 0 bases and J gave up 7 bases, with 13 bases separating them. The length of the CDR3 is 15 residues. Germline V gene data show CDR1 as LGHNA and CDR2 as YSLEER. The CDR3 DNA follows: TGCGCCAGCAGCCAAGATGGGTGGGAGGCAAATGAGCAGTTCTTC. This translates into CASSQDGWEANEQFF.

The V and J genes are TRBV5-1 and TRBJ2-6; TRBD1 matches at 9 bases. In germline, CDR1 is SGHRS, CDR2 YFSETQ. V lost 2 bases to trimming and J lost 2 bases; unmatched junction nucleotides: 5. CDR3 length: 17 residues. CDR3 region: CASSFSGTGTGANVLTF. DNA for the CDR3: TGCGCCAGCAGCTTCTCCGGGACAGGGACTGGGGCCAACGTCCTGACTTTC.

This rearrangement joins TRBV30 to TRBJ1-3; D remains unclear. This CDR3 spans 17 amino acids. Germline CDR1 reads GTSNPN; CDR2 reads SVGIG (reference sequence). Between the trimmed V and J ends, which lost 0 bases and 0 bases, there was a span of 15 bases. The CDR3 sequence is CAWSVALLSSSGNTIYF. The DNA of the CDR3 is TGTGCCTGGAGTGTAGCACTTTTATCCTCCTCTGGAAACACCATATATTTT.

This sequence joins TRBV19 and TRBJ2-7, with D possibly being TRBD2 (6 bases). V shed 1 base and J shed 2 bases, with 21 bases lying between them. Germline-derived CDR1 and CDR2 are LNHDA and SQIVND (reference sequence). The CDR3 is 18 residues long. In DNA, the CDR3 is TGTGCCAGTAGTATAGGAGTACAGAGTCGGGGGTTCCCCTACGAGCAGTACTTC. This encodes CASSIGVQSRGFPYEQYF.

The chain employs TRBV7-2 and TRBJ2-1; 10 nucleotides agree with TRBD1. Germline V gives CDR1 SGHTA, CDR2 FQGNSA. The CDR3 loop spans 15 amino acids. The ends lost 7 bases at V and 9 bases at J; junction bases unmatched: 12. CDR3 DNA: TGTGCCAGCAAGGAACGGGGACAGGGGTCCGGTGAGCAGTTCTTC. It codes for CASKERGQGSGEQFF.

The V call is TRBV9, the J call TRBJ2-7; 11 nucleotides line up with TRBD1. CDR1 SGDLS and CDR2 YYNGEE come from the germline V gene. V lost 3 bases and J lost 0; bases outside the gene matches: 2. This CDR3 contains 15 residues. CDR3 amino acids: CASSAGTGGSYEQYF. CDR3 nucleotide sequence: TGTGCCAGCAGCGCCGGGACAGGGGGCTCCTACGAGCAGTACTTC.

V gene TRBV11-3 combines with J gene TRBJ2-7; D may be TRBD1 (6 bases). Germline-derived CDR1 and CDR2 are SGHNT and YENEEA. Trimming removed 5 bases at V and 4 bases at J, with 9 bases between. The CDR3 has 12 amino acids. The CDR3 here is CASSMDSYEQYF. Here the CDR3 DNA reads TGTGCCAGCAGCATGGACAGTTACGAGCAGTACTTC.

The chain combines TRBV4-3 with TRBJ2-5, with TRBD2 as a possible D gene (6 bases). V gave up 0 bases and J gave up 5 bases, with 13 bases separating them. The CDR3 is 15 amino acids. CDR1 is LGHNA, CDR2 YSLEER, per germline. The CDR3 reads CASSQDLRGSETQYF. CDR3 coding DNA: TGCGCCAGCAGCCAAGATCTACGGGGGAGTGAGACCCAGTACTTC.

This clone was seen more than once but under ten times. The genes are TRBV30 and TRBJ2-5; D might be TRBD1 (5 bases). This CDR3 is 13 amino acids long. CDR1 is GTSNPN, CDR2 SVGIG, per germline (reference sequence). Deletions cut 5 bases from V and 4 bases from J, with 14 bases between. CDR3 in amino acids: CAWQVGLVETQYF. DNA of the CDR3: TGTGCCTGGCAGGTGGGGCTGGTAGAGACCCAGTACTTC.

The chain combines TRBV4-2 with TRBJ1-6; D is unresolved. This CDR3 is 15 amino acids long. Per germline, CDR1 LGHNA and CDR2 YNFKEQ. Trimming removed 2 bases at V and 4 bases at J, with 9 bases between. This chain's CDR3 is CASSQRGQYNSPLHF. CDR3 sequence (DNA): TGTGCCAGCAGCCAACGTGGCCAGTATAATTCACCCCTCCACTTT.

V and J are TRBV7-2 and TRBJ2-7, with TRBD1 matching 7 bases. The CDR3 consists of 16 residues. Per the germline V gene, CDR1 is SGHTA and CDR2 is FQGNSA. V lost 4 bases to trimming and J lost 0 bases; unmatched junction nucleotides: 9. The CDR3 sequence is CASSSTGITSSYEQYF. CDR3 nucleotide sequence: TGTGCCAGCAGCTCGACAGGGATAACCAGCTCCTACGAGCAGTACTTC.

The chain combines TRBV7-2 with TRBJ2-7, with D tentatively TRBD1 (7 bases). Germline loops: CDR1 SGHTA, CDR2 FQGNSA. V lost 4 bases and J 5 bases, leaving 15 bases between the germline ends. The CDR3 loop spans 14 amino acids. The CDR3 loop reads CASSSPQGGHEQYF. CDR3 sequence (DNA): TGTGCCAGCAGCTCCCCTCAGGGGGGCCACGAGCAGTACTTC.